These T cell receptor beta chains were read from a single sample in a study of cytomegalovirus exposure and HLA in healthy donors. Data came from immunoSEQ multiplex PCR; TCRdb stores just in-frame clones and leaves some out. This table lists 90,000 to 120,000 clones. The sequencing sample was made of PBMCs. These receptors all stem from a man aged 50-60 years in good health and CMV-seronegative. Both conserved end residues are part of each CDR3. D genes are given only for firm matches.

D gene | J gene | V gene | CDR3 DNA | CDR3 protein
TRBD1 | TRBJ1-2 | TRBV5-4 | TGTGCCAGCAGCTTGCCTGAAAGGACAGGGGTCGGTGGCTACACCTTC | CASSLPERTGVGGYTF
- | TRBJ1-1 | TRBV9 | TGTGCCAGCAGCCCGGGGGGACAAAGGATGAACACTGAAGCTTTCTTT | CASSPGGQRMNTEAFF
TRBD1 | TRBJ1-3 | TRBV7-9 | TGTGCCAGCAGCCCGGGACAGGGAAACACCATATATTTT | CASSPGQGNTIYF
TRBD1 | TRBJ1-4 | TRBV25-1 | TGTGCCAGCAGGCAGGGACAGGAAGTTGAAAAACTGTTTTTT | CASRQGQEVEKLFF
- | TRBJ2-4 | TRBV5-6 | TGTGCCAGCAGCCCCTCGAAAGCTGAGGACATTCAGTACTTC | CASSPSKAEDIQYF
- | TRBJ2-7 | TRBV15 | TGTGCCACCAGCACTGGATTTGGGCGGGACTTCTACGAGGAGCAGTACTTC | CATSTGFGRDFYEEQYF
TRBD1 | TRBJ2-7 | TRBV19 | TGTGCCAGTAGGCCGACAGGGGGTTACTACGAGCAGTACTTC | CASRPTGGYYEQYF
- | TRBJ2-3 | TRBV15 | TGTGCCACCAGCACCGAGGGGAGGTCAGATACGCAGTATTTT | CATSTEGRSDTQYF
TRBD1 | TRBJ2-1 | TRBV5-1 | TGCGCCAGCAGCTTACAGGGGACCACATACAATGAGCAGTTCTTC | CASSLQGTTYNEQFF
TRBD1 | TRBJ2-7 | TRBV10-2 | TGCGCCAGCAGGGAGACAGGGGGGGACGAGCAGTACTTC | CASRETGGDEQYF
- | TRBJ2-1 | TRBV10-3 | TGTGCCATCAGCCAAGGGGCGGCAAGCTCCTACAATGAGCAGTTCTTC | CAISQGAASSYNEQFF
- | TRBJ1-2 | TRBV12-5 | TGTGCTAGTGGTTTGGTCGTTATTGCAGGGAAGGAATATGGCTACACCTTC | CASGLVVIAGKEYGYTF
TRBD2 | TRBJ2-3 | TRBV6-4 | TGTGCCAGCAGTGATTTCGCGGGAGCTAGCACAGATACGCAGTATTTT | CASSDFAGASTDTQYF
- | TRBJ1-5 | TRBV14 | TGTGCCAGCAGCCTTTGGACTGGTCAGCCCCAGCATTTT | CASSLWTGQPQHF
- | TRBJ1-1 | TRBV5-1 | TGCGCCAGCAGCTTACCTATGAACACTGAAGCTTTCTTT | CASSLPMNTEAFF
TRBD2 | TRBJ2-5 | TRBV2 | TGTGCCAGCAGCCCGGGACTACAAGAGACCCAGTACTTC | CASSPGLQETQYF
- | TRBJ1-2 | TRBV6-1 | TGTGCCAGCAGGCCAGTGCAGGGCGGAAACTATGGCTACACCTTC | CASRPVQGGNYGYTF
- | TRBJ2-6 | TRBV4-3 | TGCGCCAGCAGCCAAAGGACTTTATCTGCGGGGTACAGCTCTGGGGCCAACGTCCTGACTTTC | CASSQRTLSAGYSSGANVLTF
TRBD2 | TRBJ2-2 | TRBV7-2 | TGTGCCAGCAGCTTAGCGTTCCTAGCGGGAGTGAACACCGGGGAGCTGTTTTTT | CASSLAFLAGVNTGELFF
TRBD2 | TRBJ2-4 | TRBV5-4 | TGTGCCAGCAGCCGGGGACTAGCGGGAGGTACGACGCGGGCCAAAAACATTCAGTACTTC | CASSRGLAGGTTRAKNIQYF
- | TRBJ1-1 | TRBV6-5 | TGTGCCAGCAGTCAGCGGGGGGTGGTCACTGAAGCTTTCTTT | CASSQRGVVTEAFF
TRBD1 | TRBJ2-1 | TRBV6-5 | TGTGCCAGCAGTTCACCCGGGACAGGCTACAATGAGCAGTTCTTC | CASSSPGTGYNEQFF
- | TRBJ2-1 | TRBV13 | TGTGCCAGCAGTTCCCCGTGGAGGGGAAGCAATGAGCAGTTCTTC | CASSSPWRGSNEQFF
- | TRBJ2-1 | TRBV2 | TGTGCCAGCAGTGAATTGCCAGGGGGGAATGAGCAGTTCTTC | CASSELPGGNEQFF
- | TRBJ1-1 | TRBV30 | TGTGCCTGGAGTGTACGGGGATGGACTGAAGCTTTCTTT | CAWSVRGWTEAFF
TRBD1 | TRBJ2-6 | TRBV5-4 | TGTGCCAGCAGCTTGACAGGGGCTGGGGCCAACGTCCTGACTTTC | CASSLTGAGANVLTF
TRBD1 | TRBJ2-7 | TRBV5-1 | TGCGCCAGCAGCTTGGCCCCACAGGGGCCCTACGAGCAGTACTTC | CASSLAPQGPYEQYF
TRBD1 | TRBJ2-1 | TRBV6-1 | TGTGCCAGCAGTGAATTAGGACAGGGGTCCAATGAGCAGTTCTTC | CASSELGQGSNEQFF
TRBD2 | TRBJ2-5 | TRBV14 | TGTGCCAGCAGCCAAGTTGGACTAGCGGGGGGCAGAGGGTACCAAGAGACCCAGTACTTC | CASSQVGLAGGRGYQETQYF
- | TRBJ1-1 | TRBV13 | TGTGCCAGCGATAAAGGTGGGCAGGGCGGTCGAGCTTTCTTT | CASDKGGQGGRAFF
- | TRBJ2-5 | TRBV5-4 | TGTGCCAGCAGCGCCCAACTCGAGACCCAGTACTTC | CASSAQLETQYF
- | TRBJ1-1 | TRBV7-2 | TGTGCCAGCAGGTCCCGGCAGGCTGAGGGCACTGAAGCTTTCTTT | CASRSRQAEGTEAFF
TRBD1 | TRBJ1-5 | TRBV4-2 | TGTGCCAGCAGCCAAGCGTCAGGGGGCCGTAATAGCAATCAGCCCCAGCATTTT | CASSQASGGRNSNQPQHF
- | TRBJ1-1 | TRBV19 | TGTGCCAGTAGTATAGTCACTGCGAACACTGAAGCTTTCTTT | CASSIVTANTEAFF
TRBD1 | TRBJ1-1 | TRBV6-4 | TGTGCCAGCAGAGGGACAGGAGAAGACACTGAAGCTTTCTTT | CASRGTGEDTEAFF
- | TRBJ2-2 | TRBV27 | TGTGCCAGCAGTTTCACGGGTGGGGAGCTGTTTTTT | CASSFTGGELFF
- | TRBJ2-1 | TRBV19 | TGTGCCAGTAGTATAAGTGGAGCCGACAATGAGCAGTTCTTC | CASSISGADNEQFF
- | TRBJ1-1 | TRBV28 | TGTGCCAGCAGTTTTCCCCTTATGGAGGACACTGAAGCTTTCTTT | CASSFPLMEDTEAFF
- | TRBJ1-3 | TRBV6-6 | TGTGCCAGCAGCCCGTATCGTCCGGAGGACACCATATATTTT | CASSPYRPEDTIYF
TRBD2 | TRBJ2-1 | TRBV29-1 | TGCAGCGTTGAAGGACTAGCGGGAGTAGAAGAGCAGTTCTTC | CSVEGLAGVEEQFF
TRBD2 | TRBJ2-7 | TRBV5-1 | TGCGCCAGCACTCCTAGCGGGACCCCGGGGAACGAGCAGTACTTC | CASTPSGTPGNEQYF